This entry describes one T cell receptor (beta chain). This CDR3 has 10 residues. V lost 10 bases and J 5 bases, leaving 8 bases between the germline ends. This record comes from a study of blood T cell repertoires in COVID-19. For the study at large: Italy, Spain and the United States were the sources of the convalescent and acute COVID-19 samples.

The protocol was immunoSEQ multiplex PCR, while the TCRdb copy is restricted to in-frame clones and leaves out a portion. Of over 400,000 clones listed, 80% to 90% are singletons. The sequenced material came from PBMCs or T cells enriched from blood (not recorded which). The chain carries TRBV12-3 or TRBV12-4 and TRBJ1-2; no firm D call. The receptor comes from a woman aged 55 to 70 who had recovered from COVID-19. CDR3 sequence reads: CATKPYGYTF. The CDR3 DNA is TGTGCCACCAAGCCATATGGCTACACCTTC.